The present entry profiles one T cell receptor beta chain with its context. Its specificity is unknown. Produced via immunoSEQ multiplex PCR; TCRdb's table is partial and in-frame only. Among about 56,000 clones, about 70% were seen once, and the ten largest hold more than 2.5%. Single viable CD3+CD4+CD8-CD45RO+ cells were sorted as the memory CD4+ T cells. This sample was included in a study of memory CD4+ T cells and cytomegalovirus serostatus. Overall study context: Of the healthy Belgian adults, 9 or 10 were CMV seropositive and 20 to 30 seronegative.

General study results and limits: Suggested: most of the CMV-linked TCR signature lies in CD4+ memory cells.

The V and J ends lost 4 bases and 13 bases, in that order; junction bases with no gene match: 10. The CDR3 is 15 residues long. Per germline, CDR1 SEHNR and CDR2 FQNEAQ (reference sequence). Sequencing used memory CD4+ T cells from blood. The clonotype was recovered from an adult in good health and CMV-seropositive. The V call is TRBV7-9, the J call TRBJ2-1, with TRBD2 matching 13 bases. The CDR3 nucleotides read TGTGCCAGCAGCTCACAACTAGCGGGAGGGCAAACCCAGTTCTTC. This gives the protein CASSSQLAGGQTQFF. The complete variable domain, with remaining parts taken from reference TRBV7-9 and TRBJ2-1, reads DTGVSQNPRHKITKRGQNVTFRCDPISEHNRLYWYRQTLGQGPEFLTYFQNEAQLEKSRLLSDRFSAERPKGSFSTLEIQRTEQGDSAMYLCASSSQLAGGQTQFFGPGTRLTVL.